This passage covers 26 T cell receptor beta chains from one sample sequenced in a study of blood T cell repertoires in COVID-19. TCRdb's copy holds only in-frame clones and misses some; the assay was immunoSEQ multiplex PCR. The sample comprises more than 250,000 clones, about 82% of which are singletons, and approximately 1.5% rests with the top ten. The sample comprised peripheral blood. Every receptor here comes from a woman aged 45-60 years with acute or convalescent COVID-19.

The CDR3 nucleotides are TGTGCCAGCAGCGGGCGGACAGGGGGAGGAAACACCATATATTTT. This codes for CASSGRTGGGNTIYF. The chain joins TRBV9 to TRBJ1-3, with 10 bases matching TRBD1. The CDR3 totals 15 residues. Losses at the gene ends were 3 bases for V and 4 bases for J; bases not matched to a gene: 4. Germline V gene data show CDR1 as SGDLS and CDR2 as YYNGEE.

The DNA of the CDR3 is TGCGCCAGCAGCTTATATTTCGGACCCAAGGGGTACGAGCAGTACTTC. This gives the protein CASSLYFGPKGYEQYF. This sequence joins TRBV5-1 and TRBJ2-7; D is possibly TRBD1 (5 bases). Deletions cut 2 bases from V and 4 bases from J, with 19 bases between. Germline V gives CDR1 SGHRS, CDR2 YFSETQ. The CDR3 covers 16 residues.

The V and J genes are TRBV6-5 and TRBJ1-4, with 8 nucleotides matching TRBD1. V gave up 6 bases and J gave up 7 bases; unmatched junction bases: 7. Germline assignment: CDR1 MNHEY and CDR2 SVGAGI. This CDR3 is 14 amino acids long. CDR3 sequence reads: CASSPTGGGEKLFF. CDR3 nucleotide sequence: TGTGCCAGCAGCCCCACAGGGGGTGGTGAAAAACTGTTTTTT.

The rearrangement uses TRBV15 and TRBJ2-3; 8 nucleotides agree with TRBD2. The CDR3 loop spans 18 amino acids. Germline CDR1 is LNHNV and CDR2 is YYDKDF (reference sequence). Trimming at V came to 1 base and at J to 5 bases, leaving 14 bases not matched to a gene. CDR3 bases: TGTGCCACCAGCAGAGCGGTTGAATCGGGAGGGCCTGGAGATACGCAGTATTTT. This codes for CATSRAVESGGPGDTQYF.

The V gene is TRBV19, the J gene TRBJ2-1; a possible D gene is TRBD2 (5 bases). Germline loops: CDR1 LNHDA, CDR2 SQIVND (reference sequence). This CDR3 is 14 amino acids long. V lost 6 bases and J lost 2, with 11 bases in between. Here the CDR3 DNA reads TGTGCCAGTAGCCGGGGAGCGGCCTACAATGAGCAGTTCTTC. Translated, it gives CASSRGAAYNEQFF. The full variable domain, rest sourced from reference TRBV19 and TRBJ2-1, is DGGITQSPKYLFRKEGQNVTLSCEQNLNHDAMYWYRQDPGQGLRLIYYSQIVNDFQKGDIAEGYSVSREKKESFPLTVTSAQKNPTAFYLCASSRGAAYNEQFFGPGTRLTVL.

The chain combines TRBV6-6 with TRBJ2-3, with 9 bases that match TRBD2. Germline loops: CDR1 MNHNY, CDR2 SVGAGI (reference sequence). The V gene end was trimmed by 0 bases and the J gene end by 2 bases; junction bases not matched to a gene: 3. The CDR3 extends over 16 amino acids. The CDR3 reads CASSYSGGRATDTQYF. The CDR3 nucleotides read TGTGCCAGCAGTTACTCTGGCGGGAGGGCCACAGATACGCAGTATTTT.

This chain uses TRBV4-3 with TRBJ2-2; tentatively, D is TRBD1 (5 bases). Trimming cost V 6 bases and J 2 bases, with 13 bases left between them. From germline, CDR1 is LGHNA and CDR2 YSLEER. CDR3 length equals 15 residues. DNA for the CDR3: TGCGCCAGCAGTCAACTGACAGTTAACACCGGGGAGCTGTTTTTT. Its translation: CASSQLTVNTGELFF.

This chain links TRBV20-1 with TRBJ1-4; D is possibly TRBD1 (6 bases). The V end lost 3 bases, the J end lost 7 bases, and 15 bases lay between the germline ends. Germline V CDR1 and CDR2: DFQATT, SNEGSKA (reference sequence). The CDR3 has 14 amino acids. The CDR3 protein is CSASRGGRGEKLFF. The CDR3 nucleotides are TGCAGTGCTAGTCGGGGGGGCAGGGGTGAAAAACTGTTTTTT.

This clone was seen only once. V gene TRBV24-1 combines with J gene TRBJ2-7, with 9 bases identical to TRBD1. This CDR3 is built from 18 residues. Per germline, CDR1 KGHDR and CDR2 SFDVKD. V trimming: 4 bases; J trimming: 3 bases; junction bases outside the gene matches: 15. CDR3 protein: CATSDPPKMGQGLYEQYF. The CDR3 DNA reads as TGTGCCACCAGTGACCCCCCCAAGATGGGACAGGGCCTCTACGAGCAGTACTTC.

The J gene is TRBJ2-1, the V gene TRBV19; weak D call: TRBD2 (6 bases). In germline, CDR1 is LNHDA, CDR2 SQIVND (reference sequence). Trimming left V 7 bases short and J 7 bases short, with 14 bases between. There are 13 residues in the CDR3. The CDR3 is CASTFGGVNEQFF. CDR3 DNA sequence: TGTGCCAGTACCTTCGGAGGGGTAAATGAGCAGTTCTTC.

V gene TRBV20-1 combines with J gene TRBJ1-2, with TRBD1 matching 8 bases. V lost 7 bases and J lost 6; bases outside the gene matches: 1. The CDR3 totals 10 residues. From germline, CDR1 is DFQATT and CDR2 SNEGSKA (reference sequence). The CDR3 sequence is CSEQGDGYTF. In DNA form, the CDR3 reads TGCAGTGAACAGGGGGATGGCTACACCTTC.

The chain's CDR3 is CATSALWGANTGELFF. The CDR3 DNA is TGTGCCACCAGTGCCCTGTGGGGGGCGAACACCGGGGAGCTGTTTTTT. The V gene is TRBV24-1, the J gene TRBJ2-2; D is perhaps TRBD2 (6 bases). The CDR3 has 16 amino acids. The germline V gene has CDR1 KGHDR and CDR2 SFDVKD. Trimming left V 5 bases short and J 0 bases short, with 12 bases between.

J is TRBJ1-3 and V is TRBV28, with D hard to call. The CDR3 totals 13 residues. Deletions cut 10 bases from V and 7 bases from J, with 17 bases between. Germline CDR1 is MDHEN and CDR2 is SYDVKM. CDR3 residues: CATLTSGRNTIYF. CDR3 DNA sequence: TGTGCCACCCTGACATCGGGGAGGAACACCATATATTTT.

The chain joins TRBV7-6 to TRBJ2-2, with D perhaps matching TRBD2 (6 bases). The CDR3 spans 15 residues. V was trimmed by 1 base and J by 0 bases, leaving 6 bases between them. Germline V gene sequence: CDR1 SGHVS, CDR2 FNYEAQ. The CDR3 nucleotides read TGTGCCAGCAGCTTAGGGGGGGCGAACACCGGGGAGCTGTTTTTT. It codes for CASSLGGANTGELFF.

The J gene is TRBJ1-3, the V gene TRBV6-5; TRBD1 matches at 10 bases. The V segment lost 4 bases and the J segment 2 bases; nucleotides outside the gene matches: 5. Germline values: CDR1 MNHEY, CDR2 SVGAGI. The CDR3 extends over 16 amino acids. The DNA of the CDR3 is TGTGCCAGCAGTTTGACAGGGACAGGGGCTGGAAACACCATATATTTT. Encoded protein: CASSLTGTGAGNTIYF.

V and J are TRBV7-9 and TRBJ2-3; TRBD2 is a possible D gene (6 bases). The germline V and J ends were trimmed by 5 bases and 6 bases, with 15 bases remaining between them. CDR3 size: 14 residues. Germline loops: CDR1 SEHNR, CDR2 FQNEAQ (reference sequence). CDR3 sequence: CASSDRLDGDTQYF. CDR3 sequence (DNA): TGTGCCAGCAGCGACCGACTAGATGGGGATACGCAGTATTTT.

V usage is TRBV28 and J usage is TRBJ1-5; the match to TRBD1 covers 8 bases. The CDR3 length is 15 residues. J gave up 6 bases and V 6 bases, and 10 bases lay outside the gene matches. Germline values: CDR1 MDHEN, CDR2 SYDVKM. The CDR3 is CASRGRDRIFQPQHF. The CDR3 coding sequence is TGTGCCAGCAGAGGCCGGGACAGGATTTTTCAGCCCCAGCATTTT.

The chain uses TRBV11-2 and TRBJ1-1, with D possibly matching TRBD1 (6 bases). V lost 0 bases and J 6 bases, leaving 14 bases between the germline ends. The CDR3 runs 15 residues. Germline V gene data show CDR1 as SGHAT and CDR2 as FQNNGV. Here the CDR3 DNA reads TGTGCCAGCAGCTTAGACACTTTTGGGGGCCCTGAAGCTTTCTTT. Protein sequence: CASSLDTFGGPEAFF.

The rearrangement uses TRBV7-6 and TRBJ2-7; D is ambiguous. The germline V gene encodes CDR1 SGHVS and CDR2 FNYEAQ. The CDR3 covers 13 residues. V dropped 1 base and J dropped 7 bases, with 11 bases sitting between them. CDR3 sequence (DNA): TGTGCCAGCAGCTTAGAAGTTCTGAGGGAGCAGTACTTC. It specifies CASSLEVLREQYF. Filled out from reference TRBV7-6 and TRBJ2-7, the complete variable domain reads GAGVSQSPRYKVTKRGQDVALRCDPISGHVSLYWYRQALGQGPEFLTYFNYEAQQDKSGLPNDRFSAERPEGSISTLTIQRTEQRDSAMYRCASSLEVLREQYFGPGTRLTVT.

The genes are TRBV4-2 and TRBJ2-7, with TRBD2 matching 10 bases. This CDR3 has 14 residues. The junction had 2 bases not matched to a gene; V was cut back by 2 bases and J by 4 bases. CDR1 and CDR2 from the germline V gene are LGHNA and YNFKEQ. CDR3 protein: CASSQRTSGYEQYF. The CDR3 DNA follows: TGTGCCAGCAGCCAAAGGACTAGCGGATACGAGCAGTACTTC.

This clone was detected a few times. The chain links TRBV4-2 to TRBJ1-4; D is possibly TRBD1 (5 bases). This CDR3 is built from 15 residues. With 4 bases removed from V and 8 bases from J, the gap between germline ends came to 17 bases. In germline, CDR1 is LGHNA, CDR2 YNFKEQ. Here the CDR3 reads CASSPGQAGGEKLFF. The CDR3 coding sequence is TGTGCCAGCAGCCCGGGGCAGGCCGGAGGGGAAAAACTGTTTTTT.

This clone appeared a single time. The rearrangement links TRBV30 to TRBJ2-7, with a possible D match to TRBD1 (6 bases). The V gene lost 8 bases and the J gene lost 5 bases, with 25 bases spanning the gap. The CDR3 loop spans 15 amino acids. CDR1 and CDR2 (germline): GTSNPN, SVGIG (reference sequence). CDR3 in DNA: TGTGCCCTAACCGAGGGCCCAGGGGCGTTTCACGAGCAGTACTTC. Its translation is CALTEGPGAFHEQYF.

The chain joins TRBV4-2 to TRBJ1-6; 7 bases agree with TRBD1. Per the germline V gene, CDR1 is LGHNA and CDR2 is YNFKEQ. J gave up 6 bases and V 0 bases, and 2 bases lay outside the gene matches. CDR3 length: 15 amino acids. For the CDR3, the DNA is TGTGCCAGCAGCCAAGACAGGGGGACTAATTCACCCCTCCACTTT. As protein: CASSQDRGTNSPLHF.

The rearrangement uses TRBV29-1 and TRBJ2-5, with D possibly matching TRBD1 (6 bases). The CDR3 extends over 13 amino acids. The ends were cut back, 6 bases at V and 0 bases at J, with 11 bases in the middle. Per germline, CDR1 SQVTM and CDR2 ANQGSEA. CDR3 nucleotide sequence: TGCAGCGTCGCAAGGACAGACCAAGAGACCCAGTACTTC. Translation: CSVARTDQETQYF. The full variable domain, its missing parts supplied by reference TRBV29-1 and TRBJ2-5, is SAVISQKPSRDICQRGTSLTIQCQVDSQVTMMFWYRQQPGQSLTLIATANQGSEATYESGFVIDKFPISRPNLTFSTLTVSNMSPEDSSIYLCSVARTDQETQYFGPGTRLLVL.

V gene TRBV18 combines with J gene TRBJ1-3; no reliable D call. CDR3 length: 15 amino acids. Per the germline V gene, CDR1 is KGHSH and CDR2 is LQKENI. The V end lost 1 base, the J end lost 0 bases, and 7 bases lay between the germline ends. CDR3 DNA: TGTGCCAGCTCACCACTGGCGGTCTCTGGAAACACCATATATTTT. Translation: CASSPLAVSGNTIYF.

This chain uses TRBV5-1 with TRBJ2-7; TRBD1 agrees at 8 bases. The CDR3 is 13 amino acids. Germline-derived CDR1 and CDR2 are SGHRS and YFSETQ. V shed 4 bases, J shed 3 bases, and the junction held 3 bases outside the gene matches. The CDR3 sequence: CASSRQGLYEQYF. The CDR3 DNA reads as TGCGCCAGCAGCAGACAGGGGCTCTACGAGCAGTACTTC.